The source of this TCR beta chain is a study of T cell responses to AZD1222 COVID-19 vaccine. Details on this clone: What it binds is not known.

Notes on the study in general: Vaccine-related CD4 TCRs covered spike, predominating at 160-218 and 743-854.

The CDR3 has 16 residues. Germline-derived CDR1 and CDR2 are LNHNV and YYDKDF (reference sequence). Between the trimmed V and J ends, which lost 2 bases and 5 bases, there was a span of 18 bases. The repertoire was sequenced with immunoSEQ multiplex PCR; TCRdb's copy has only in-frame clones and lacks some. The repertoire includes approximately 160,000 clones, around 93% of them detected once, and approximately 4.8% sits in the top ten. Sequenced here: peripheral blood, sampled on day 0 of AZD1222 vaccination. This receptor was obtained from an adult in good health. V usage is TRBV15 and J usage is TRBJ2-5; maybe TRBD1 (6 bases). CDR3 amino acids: CATSRPQGHQSETQYF. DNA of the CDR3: TGTGCCACCAGCAGACCCCAGGGACACCAGTCGGAGACCCAGTACTTC. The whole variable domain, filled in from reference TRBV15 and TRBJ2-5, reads DAMVIQNPRYQVTQFGKPVTLSCSQTLNHNVMYWYQQKSSQAPKLLFHYYDKDFNNEADTPDNFQSRRPNTSFCFLDIRSPGLGDTAMYLCATSRPQGHQSETQYFGPGTRLLVL.